The next 19 T cell receptor beta chains were all read from a single sample in a study of metastatic and nonmetastatic thyroid tumors. Every patient underwent thyroid surgery untreated. TCRdb recomputed clones from the PCR reads via MiXCR. The data show 20,000 to 25,000 clones, with around 21% seen just once and roughly 28% held by the top ten. The sample taken for sequencing was blood. The receptor set was obtained from a female donor with papillary thyroid cancer or a benign thyroid nodule (not recorded which). Some clones in this sample may be carry-over from other donors' samples.

This clone was recorded at least ten times. The chain joins TRBV6-6 to TRBJ2-6, with 14 bases matching TRBD2. Germline CDR1 is MNHNY and CDR2 is SVGAGI (reference sequence). The trim removed 2 bases at V and 2 bases at J, leaving 11 bases unmatched. This CDR3 has 21 amino acids. Here the CDR3 reads CASSYETSGRATVTGANVLTF. Here the CDR3 DNA reads TGTGCCAGCAGTTACGAGACTAGCGGGAGGGCCACGGTTACTGGGGCCAACGTCCTGACTTTC.

This clone was counted many times. The chain is built from TRBV5-1 and TRBJ2-1; no reliable D call. The CDR3 runs 14 residues. V was cut by 7 bases and J by 2 bases, with 13 bases left in between. Per the germline V gene, CDR1 is SGHRS and CDR2 is YFSETQ. CDR3 amino acids: CASGPHGAYNEQFF. The CDR3 DNA reads as TGCGCCAGCGGCCCCCATGGGGCCTACAATGAGCAGTTCTTC.

This clone was recorded at least ten times. The chain recombines TRBV24-1 with TRBJ2-1; 9 nucleotides agree with TRBD1. J was trimmed by 1 base and V by 1 base; bases with no gene match: 1. The CDR3 has 16 amino acids. From germline, CDR1 is KGHDR and CDR2 SFDVKD. CDR3 bases: TGTGCCACCAGTGATTTAGGGACAGGGTCCTACAATGAGCAGTTCTTC. Amino acids: CATSDLGTGSYNEQFF.

This clone is medium-sized. The rearrangement links TRBV28 to TRBJ2-7; no reliable D call. The CDR3 loop spans 13 amino acids. The V end lost 6 bases, the J end lost 6 bases, and 15 bases lay between the germline ends. From germline, CDR1 is MDHEN and CDR2 SYDVKM. CDR3 sequence: CASSNLGLVEQYF. As DNA, the CDR3 is TGTGCCAGCAGCAACCTTGGGCTTGTCGAGCAGTACTTC. Based on the CDR3 plus reference TRBV28 and TRBJ2-7, the full variable domain is DVKVTQSSRYLVKRTGEKVFLECVQDMDHENMFWYRQDPGLGLRLIYFSYDVKMKEKGDIPEGYSVSREKKERFSLILESASTNQTSMYLCASSNLGLVEQYFGPGTRLTVT.

In its sample, this clone was seen many times. The V and J genes are TRBV25-1 and TRBJ2-4, with D unresolved. The germline CDR1 and CDR2 sequences are MGHDK and SYGVNS. The CDR3 length is 14 residues. Trimming removed 2 bases from V and 6 bases from J, with 11 bases in between. CDR3: CASSEPAERNIQYF. In DNA form, the CDR3 reads TGTGCCAGCAGTGAACCTGCGGAAAGAAACATTCAGTACTTC. Looking up the rest from reference TRBV25-1 and TRBJ2-4 gives the full variable domain: EADIYQTPRYLVIGTGKKITLECSQTMGHDKMYWYQQDPGMELHLIHYSYGVNSTEKGDLSSESTVSRIRTEHFPLTLESARPSHTSQYLCASSEPAERNIQYFGAGTRLSVL.

In its sample, this clone was seen many times. The genes are TRBV5-6 and TRBJ1-1; TRBD1 matches 9 bases. This CDR3 is 15 amino acids long. J gave up 6 bases and V 4 bases, and 10 bases lay outside the gene matches. In germline, CDR1 is SGHDT, CDR2 YYEEEE. CDR3 sequence reads: CASSTLGQGFAEAFF. Written as DNA, the CDR3 is TGTGCCAGCAGCACCCTCGGACAGGGGTTCGCTGAAGCTTTCTTT.

This clone was recorded a few times. The chain carries TRBV10-3 and TRBJ2-1, with 10 bases fitting TRBD2. The germline gives CDR1 ENHRY, CDR2 SYGVKD. The CDR3 has 15 residues. The junction had 3 bases not matched to a gene; V was cut back by 3 bases and J by 4 bases. The CDR3 sequence: CAISDISGGYNEQFF. In nucleotides, the CDR3 is TGTGCCATCAGTGATATTAGCGGGGGGTACAATGAGCAGTTCTTC.

This clone was seen ten or more times. The V and J genes are TRBV7-2 and TRBJ1-2; D uncertain. The germline gives CDR1 SGHTA, CDR2 FQGNSA. Between the trimmed V and J ends, which lost 5 bases and 5 bases, there was a span of 15 bases. CDR3 length: 14 residues. The DNA for the CDR3 is TGTGCCAGCAGCCTAGGGTGGACGGAATATGGCTACACCTTC. It is translated as CASSLGWTEYGYTF.

This clone was observed at least ten times. In DNA form, the CDR3 reads TGTGCCAGTACGGCTAGCGGTTACAATGAGCAGTTCTTC. This codes for CASTASGYNEQFF. This chain links TRBV19 with TRBJ2-1, with 7 bases that match TRBD2. The CDR3 runs 13 residues. CDR1 and CDR2 (germline): LNHDA, SQIVND (reference sequence). V lost 7 bases and J lost 4; bases outside the gene matches: 4.

The chain is built from TRBV6-1 and TRBJ1-5, with 11 bases matching TRBD1. This CDR3 is 16 amino acids long. From germline, CDR1 is MNHNS and CDR2 SASEGT. After removal of 7 bases from V and 2 bases from J, the junction contained 7 bases not matched to a gene. The CDR3 spells CASTHGGQGGNQPQHF. CDR3 sequence (DNA): TGTGCCAGCACCCATGGGGGACAGGGGGGCAATCAGCCCCAGCATTTT.

As for this clone: A much larger clonotype is one base distant, so this may be a read error. The chain couples TRBV9 to TRBJ2-4; no clear D gene. This CDR3 has 13 residues. Germline V gene lookup returns CDR1 SGDLS and CDR2 YYNGEE. V shed 3 bases and J shed 8 bases, with 12 bases lying between them. CDR3 region: CASSDPDGHIQYF. Here the CDR3 DNA reads TGTGCCAGCAGCGACCCCGACGGCCACATTCAGTACTTC.

This clone was found a few times. CDR3 coding DNA: TGTGCCAGCAGCTCAGCCGGGGCACACCTCTACGAGCAGTACTTC. It specifies CASSSAGAHLYEQYF. The chain joins TRBV7-2 to TRBJ2-7; D assignment may be TRBD1 or TRBD2 (5 bases each). Trimming cost V 4 bases and J 3 bases, with 16 bases left between them. CDR1 and CDR2 (germline): SGHTA, FQGNSA. This CDR3 is 15 amino acids long.

By proportion, this clone is medium-sized. The genes are TRBV27 and TRBJ2-7; the match to TRBD1 covers 8 bases. The CDR3 length is 13 residues. Germline values: CDR1 MNHEY, CDR2 SMNVEV (reference sequence). Unmatched junction bases numbered 1, after V lost 2 bases and J lost 4 bases. The CDR3 coding sequence is TGTGCCAGCAGTTTAAGGACAGGGTACGAGCAGTACTTC. Amino acids: CASSLRTGYEQYF.

Many counts were recorded for this clone. The genes are TRBV5-1 and TRBJ1-4; unclear D gene. Trimming took off 2 bases at V and 3 bases at J, with 14 bases between the two ends. Germline values: CDR1 SGHRS, CDR2 YFSETQ. The CDR3 covers 16 residues. The DNA of the CDR3 is TGCGCCAGCAGCTTTGGGTGGGGAGCGGCTAATGAAAAACTGTTTTTT. Translation: CASSFGWGAANEKLFF.

The gene calls are TRBV6-1 and TRBJ2-2, with TRBD2 matching over 9 bases. V was clipped by 8 bases and J by 4 bases; unmatched bases: 11. The V gene's germline CDR1 is MNHNS and CDR2 SASEGT. The CDR3 has 16 amino acids. The CDR3 DNA is TGTGCCAGCCCCCCGACTAGCGGCAAATTCACCGGGGAGCTGTTTTTT. Residues: CASPPTSGKFTGELFF.

To note about this clone: A much more abundant neighbour one base away suggests this may be a read error. This rearrangement joins TRBV4-2 to TRBJ1-2; D is perhaps TRBD1 (5 bases). Germline V gene data show CDR1 as LGHNA and CDR2 as YNFKEQ. This CDR3 spans 13 amino acids. CDR3 loop: CASSQGRVDGYAF. CDR3 DNA: TGTGCCAGCAGCCAAGGCAGGGTGGATGGCTACGCCTTC.

Ten or more counts support this clone. The V call is TRBV4-2, the J call TRBJ1-1, with a possible D match to TRBD1 (6 bases). The CDR3 loop spans 19 amino acids. In germline, CDR1 is LGHNA, CDR2 YNFKEQ. V shed 1 base and J shed 2 bases, with 23 bases lying between them. The CDR3 region is CASSQGLVGTPTRNTEAFF. DNA for the CDR3: TGTGCCAGCAGCCAAGGGCTAGTCGGGACACCGACTCGAAACACTGAAGCTTTCTTT.

The chain recombines TRBV6-6 with TRBJ2-7; 7 positions agree with TRBD2. CDR1 and CDR2 (germline): MNHNY, SVGAGI (reference sequence). The CDR3 length is 13 residues. Trimming took 2 bases from V and 5 from J; bases not matched to a gene: 3. DNA of the CDR3: TGTGCCAGCAGTTACACAGGACTAGACGAGCAGTACTTC. Encoded protein: CASSYTGLDEQYF.

This clone has only a few counts. Without the conserved terminal phenylalanine or tryptophan, this CDR3 likely stems from a read error. This chain joins TRBV6-2 or TRBV6-3 and TRBJ1-1; a weak D match, TRBD1 (6 bases). Germline CDR1 MNHEY, CDR2 SVGEGT. This CDR3 is 11 amino acids long. The CDR3 nucleotides are TGTGCCATCAGTCCGGGGGGCCCAGCTTTCCTT. Protein sequence: CAISPGGPAFL.